The 22 T cell receptor beta chains below all came from one sample that was sequenced in a study of radiotherapy plus CTLA-4 blockade in lung cancer. The data were produced by immunoSEQ multiplex PCR, yet TCRdb's version contains in-frame clones alone and is incomplete. Of approximately 32,000 clones in the sample, roughly 71% were seen once. The sequencing here drew on peripheral blood, taken from a patient treated with radiotherapy plus ipilimumab. All receptors derive from a human donor with non-small cell lung cancer who had stable disease on radiotherapy plus ipilimumab.

This sequence joins TRBV18 and TRBJ2-1; 9 bases line up with TRBD1. The V segment lost 3 bases and the J segment 7 bases; nucleotides outside the gene matches: 4. Germline V gene sequence: CDR1 KGHSH, CDR2 LQKENI. The CDR3 length is 14 residues. The CDR3 loop is CASSPDRGMNEQFF. The CDR3 DNA reads as TGTGCCAGCTCACCGGACAGGGGAATGAATGAGCAGTTCTTC.

This chain joins TRBV11-2 and TRBJ2-7, with D tentatively TRBD2 (5 bases). The V and J ends lost 2 bases and 3 bases respectively, with 11 bases between them. The CDR3 spans 14 residues. From germline, CDR1 is SGHAT and CDR2 FQNNGV. DNA of the CDR3: TGTGCCAGCAGCTTAAACGGAGGTAACTACGAGCAGTACTTC. Its protein is CASSLNGGNYEQYF.

A word on this clone: At the DNA level, this CDR3 is encoded by other sequences in the same sample as well. The chain is built from TRBV28 and TRBJ1-5, with D perhaps TRBD1 (5 bases). CDR3 length: 14 residues. From germline, CDR1 is MDHEN and CDR2 SYDVKM. Trimming stripped 6 bases from V and 2 bases from J, with 11 bases between. The CDR3 loop is CASSRAPGNQPQHF. The CDR3 region has the DNA TGTGCCAGCAGCAGGGCGCCGGGCAATCAGCCCCAGCATTTT.

This clone was recorded a few times. This sequence joins TRBV6-6 and TRBJ1-1; unclear D gene. This CDR3 comprises 15 residues. The V and J ends lost 0 bases and 5 bases respectively, with 13 bases between them. CDR1 and CDR2 (germline): MNHNY, SVGAGI (reference sequence). CDR3 in DNA: TGTGCCAGCAGTTACTCGGCTCAAATGGGGACTGAAGCTTTCTTT. It is translated as CASSYSAQMGTEAFF.

This chain uses TRBV15 with TRBJ2-6; 8 bases align to TRBD1. V lost 5 bases, J lost 2 bases, and 5 bases stayed unmatched. CDR1 LNHNV and CDR2 YYDKDF come from the germline V gene (reference sequence). The length of the CDR3 is 16 residues. The CDR3 DNA reads as TGTGCCACCAGCCACTCACAGGGGGCTGGGGCCAACGTCCTGACTTTC. Amino acids: CATSHSQGAGANVLTF.

This clone has more than one count but fewer than ten. The chain combines TRBV5-4 with TRBJ2-7; 11 bases are a match to TRBD2. This CDR3 spans 17 amino acids. Losses at the gene ends were 4 bases for V and 9 bases for J; bases not matched to a gene: 18. In germline, CDR1 is SGHNT, CDR2 YYREEE (reference sequence). The CDR3 loop is CASSPSSGLADRGGQYF. CDR3 DNA: TGTGCCAGCAGCCCGTCGTCGGGACTAGCGGATCGGGGTGGGCAGTACTTC.

This clone was seen a single time. This rearrangement joins TRBV19 to TRBJ2-7; D gene uncertain. V was clipped by 3 bases and J by 2 bases, with 11 bases between them. This CDR3 spans 14 amino acids. From germline, CDR1 is LNHDA and CDR2 SQIVND (reference sequence). The CDR3 coding sequence is TGTGCCAGTAGTATTTATGGGGATACCTACGAGCAGTACTTC. Translated, it gives CASSIYGDTYEQYF. The full variable domain, with the rest looked up from reference TRBV19 and TRBJ2-7, is DGGITQSPKYLFRKEGQNVTLSCEQNLNHDAMYWYRQDPGQGLRLIYYSQIVNDFQKGDIAEGYSVSREKKESFPLTVTSAQKNPTAFYLCASSIYGDTYEQYFGPGTRLTVT.

This clone was counted only a few times. V and J are TRBV7-9 and TRBJ1-2; D may be TRBD1 (6 bases). CDR3 length: 11 residues. The V gene's germline CDR1 is SEHNR and CDR2 FQNEAQ (reference sequence). V lost 4 bases and J lost 7, with 7 bases in between. CDR3 sequence (DNA): TGTGCCAGCAGCTGGGACATTGGCTACACCTTC. This gives the protein CASSWDIGYTF. The variable domain in full, with the rest retrieved from reference TRBV7-9 and TRBJ1-2, is DTGVSQNPRHKITKRGQNVTFRCDPISEHNRLYWYRQTLGQGPEFLTYFQNEAQLEKSRLLSDRFSAERPKGSFSTLEIQRTEQGDSAMYLCASSWDIGYTFGSGTRLTVV.

This clone was seen a few times. The chain recombines TRBV19 with TRBJ1-3; no clear D gene. Per the germline V gene, CDR1 is LNHDA and CDR2 is SQIVND (reference sequence). V lost 7 bases and J lost 7, with 11 bases in between. CDR3 length: 12 amino acids. The CDR3 DNA reads as TGTGCCAGTAATTTTCGCGGTAACACCATATATTTT. Translated, it gives CASNFRGNTIYF.

The gene calls are TRBV18 and TRBJ2-7, with 10 nucleotides matching TRBD2. The CDR3 runs to 14 residues. CDR1 and CDR2 (germline): KGHSH, LQKENI. The ends lost 3 bases at V and 5 bases at J; junction bases unmatched: 4. The CDR3 DNA is TGTGCCAGCTCACCTATAGCGGGGGGAAACGAGCAGTACTTC. Protein product: CASSPIAGGNEQYF.

The J gene is TRBJ2-2, the V gene TRBV7-8, with 10 bases fitting TRBD2. With V trimmed by 2 bases and J by 6 bases, 3 bases remained unmatched. CDR3 length: 15 residues. The V gene's germline CDR1 is SGHVS and CDR2 FQNEAQ. CDR3 sequence: CASSLLAGVAGELFF. In DNA form, the CDR3 reads TGTGCCAGCAGCTTACTAGCGGGAGTGGCCGGGGAGCTGTTTTTT. Drawing the rest from reference TRBV7-8 and TRBJ2-2, the complete variable domain is GAGVSQSPRYKVAKRGQDVALRCDPISGHVSLFWYQQALGQGPEFLTYFQNEAQLDKSGLPSDRFFAERPEGSVSTLKIQRTQQEDSAVYLCASSLLAGVAGELFFGEGSRLTVL.

This chain uses TRBV19 with TRBJ2-5; 8 bases fit TRBD2. Germline trimming cut 3 bases from V and 5 bases from J; bases unmatched to any gene: 8. The germline V gene has CDR1 LNHDA and CDR2 SQIVND (reference sequence). The CDR3 has 15 amino acids. CDR3 nucleotide sequence: TGTGCCAGTAGTATTAGGAGCGGGAGTCTCGAGACCCAGTACTTC. It translates to CASSIRSGSLETQYF.

This chain joins TRBV11-3 and TRBJ2-1, with 7 positions matching TRBD1. The trim removed 1 base at V and 8 bases at J, leaving 14 bases unmatched. Germline CDR1 SGHNT, CDR2 YENEEA. The CDR3 has 17 amino acids. DNA of the CDR3: TGTGCCAGCAGCTTAGGGCTGGGACAGACTATGGGGGATGAGCAGTTCTTC. Translating gives CASSLGLGQTMGDEQFF.

The chain joins TRBV6-5 to TRBJ1-4; the match to TRBD1 covers 7 bases. Germline loops: CDR1 MNHEY, CDR2 SVGAGI. This CDR3 region has 15 residues. With 8 bases clipped from V and 8 bases from J, the junction kept 14 bases outside the gene matches. CDR3 DNA sequence: TGTGCCAGCGCTGGGTCCGACAGGGCCACAGAAAAACTGTTTTTT. Amino acids: CASAGSDRATEKLFF.

The rearrangement links TRBV7-2 to TRBJ2-6; D ambiguous. This CDR3 comprises 15 residues. Trimming left V 5 bases short and J 0 bases short, with 8 bases between. Germline V gives CDR1 SGHTA, CDR2 FQGNSA. CDR3: CASSPNYSGANVLTF. The DNA of the CDR3 is TGTGCCAGCAGCCCCAACTACTCTGGGGCCAACGTCCTGACTTTC.

The chain recombines TRBV5-6 with TRBJ1-2, with no clear D. Germline assignment: CDR1 SGHDT and CDR2 YYEEEE. The CDR3 is 16 amino acids. V was trimmed by 4 bases and J by 3 bases, leaving 19 bases between them. CDR3 nucleotide sequence: TGTGCCAGCAGCCTCGCGGCTTTGGGGTCCGACTATGGCTACACCTTC. Protein: CASSLAALGSDYGYTF.

The chain has TRBV5-4 and TRBJ1-2; D is unresolved. The germline gives CDR1 SGHNT, CDR2 YYREEE (reference sequence). Trimming removed 1 base from V and 0 bases from J, with 7 bases in between. The CDR3 consists of 14 residues. CDR3 sequence reads: CASSLWETNYGYTF. The CDR3 DNA reads as TGTGCCAGCAGCTTGTGGGAAACTAACTATGGCTACACCTTC.

The chain is built from TRBV11-2 and TRBJ2-7; TRBD2 matches 10 bases. With V trimmed by 5 bases and J by 7 bases, 14 bases remained unmatched. The CDR3 is 16 amino acids. Germline CDR1 and CDR2: SGHAT and FQNNGV. Here the CDR3 DNA reads TGTGCCAGCAGCCCTGGACGGACTAGCGGTTTTTTAGAGCAGTACTTC. It is translated as CASSPGRTSGFLEQYF. Full variable domain (remainder filled in from reference TRBV11-2 and TRBJ2-7): EAGVAQSPRYKIIEKRQSVAFWCNPISGHATLYWYQQILGQGPKLLIQFQNNGVVDDSQLPKDRFSAERLKGVDSTLKIQPAKLEDSAVYLCASSPGRTSGFLEQYFGPGTRLTVT.

The rearrangement joins TRBV4-3 to TRBJ1-5; D is ambiguous. Trimming cost V 0 bases and J 8 bases, with 17 bases left between them. Germline CDR1 is LGHNA and CDR2 is YSLEER. The length of the CDR3 is 16 residues. As DNA, the CDR3 is TGCGCCAGCAGCCAAGATCTTAGGCGGTTTTTGGAGCCCCAGCATTTT. This translates into CASSQDLRRFLEPQHF.

This chain uses TRBV2 with TRBJ2-1; 9 nucleotides match TRBD1. Trimming removed 5 bases from V and 0 bases from J; junction bases left unmatched: 8. CDR1 is SNHLY, CDR2 FYNNEI, per germline. This CDR3 is 17 amino acids long. As DNA, the CDR3 is TGTGCCAGCAGTAAAAGGACAGGGGCCAGCTCCTACAATGAGCAGTTCTTC. Protein: CASSKRTGASSYNEQFF.

The chain couples TRBV4-1 to TRBJ1-5, with a possible D match to TRBD1 (5 bases). The CDR3 has 17 amino acids. V lost 3 bases to trimming and J lost 4 bases, with 19 bases between them. Germline V CDR1 and CDR2: MGHRA, YSYEKL. CDR3 in amino acids: CASSQDTTRGLNQPQHF. As DNA, the CDR3 is TGCGCCAGCAGCCAGGACACGACCAGAGGACTGAATCAGCCCCAGCATTTT.

This clone was seen once. The CDR3 sequence is CASSITGNTIYF. CDR3 DNA: TGTGCCAGCAGCATAACTGGAAACACCATATATTTT. V gene TRBV5-5 combines with J gene TRBJ1-3, with unresolved D. Germline values: CDR1 SGHKS, CDR2 YYEKEE (reference sequence). V dropped 4 bases and J dropped 2 bases, with 4 bases sitting between them. This CDR3 contains 12 residues.